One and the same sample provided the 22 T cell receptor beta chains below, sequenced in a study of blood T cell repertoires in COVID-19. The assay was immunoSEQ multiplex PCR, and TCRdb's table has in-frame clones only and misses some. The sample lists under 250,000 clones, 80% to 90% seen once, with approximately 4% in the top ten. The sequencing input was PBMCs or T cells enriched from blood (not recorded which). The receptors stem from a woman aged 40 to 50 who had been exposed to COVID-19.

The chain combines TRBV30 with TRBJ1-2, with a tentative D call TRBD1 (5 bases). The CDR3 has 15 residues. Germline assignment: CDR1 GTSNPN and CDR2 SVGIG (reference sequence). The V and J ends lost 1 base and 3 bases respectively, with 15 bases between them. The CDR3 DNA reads TGTGCCTGGAGTGCCCCCCTGGGGGGGGACTATGGCTACACCTTC. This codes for CAWSAPLGGDYGYTF. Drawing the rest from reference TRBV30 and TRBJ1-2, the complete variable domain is SQTIHQWPATLVQPVGSPLSLECTVEGTSNPNLYWYRQAAGRGLQLLFYSVGIGQISSEVPQNLSASRPQDRQFILSSKKLLLSDSGFYLCAWSAPLGGDYGYTFGSGTRLTVV.

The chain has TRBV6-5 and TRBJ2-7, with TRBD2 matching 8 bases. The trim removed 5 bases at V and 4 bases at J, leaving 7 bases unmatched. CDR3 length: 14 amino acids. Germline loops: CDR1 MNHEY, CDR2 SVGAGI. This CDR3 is CASSKPGLEYEQYF. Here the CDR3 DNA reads TGTGCCAGCAGTAAACCGGGACTAGAGTACGAGCAGTACTTC.

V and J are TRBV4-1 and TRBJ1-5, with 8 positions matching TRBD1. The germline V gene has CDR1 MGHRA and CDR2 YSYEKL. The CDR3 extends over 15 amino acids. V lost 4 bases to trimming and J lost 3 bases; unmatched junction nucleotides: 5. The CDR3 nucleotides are TGCGCCAGCAGCCTAGCGGACAGGGACAATCAGCCCCAGCATTTT. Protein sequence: CASSLADRDNQPQHF.

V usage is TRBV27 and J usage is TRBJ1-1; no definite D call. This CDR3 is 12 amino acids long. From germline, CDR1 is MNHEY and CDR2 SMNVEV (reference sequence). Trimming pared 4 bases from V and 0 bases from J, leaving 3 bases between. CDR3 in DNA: TGTGCCAGCAGTTCCATGAACACTGAAGCTTTCTTT. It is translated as CASSSMNTEAFF.

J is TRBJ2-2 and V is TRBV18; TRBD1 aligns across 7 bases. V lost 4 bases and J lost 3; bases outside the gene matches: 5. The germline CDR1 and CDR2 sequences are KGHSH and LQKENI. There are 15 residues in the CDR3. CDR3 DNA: TGTGCCAGCTCACTTCTGACAGGGTACACCGGGGAGCTGTTTTTT. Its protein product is CASSLLTGYTGELFF.

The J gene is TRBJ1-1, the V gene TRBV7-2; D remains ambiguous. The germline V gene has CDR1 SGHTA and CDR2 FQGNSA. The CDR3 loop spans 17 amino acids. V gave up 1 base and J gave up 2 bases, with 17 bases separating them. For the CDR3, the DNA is TGTGCCAGCAGCTTAGTAAGGAACAGTAGAGAAAACACTGAAGCTTTCTTT. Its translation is CASSLVRNSRENTEAFF.

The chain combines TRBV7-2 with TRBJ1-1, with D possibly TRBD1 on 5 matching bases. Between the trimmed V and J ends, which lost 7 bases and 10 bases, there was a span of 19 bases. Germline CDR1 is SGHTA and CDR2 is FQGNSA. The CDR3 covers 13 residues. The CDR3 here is CASNSQEGDTAFF. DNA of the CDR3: TGTGCCAGCAACTCCCAGGAAGGGGATACAGCTTTCTTT.

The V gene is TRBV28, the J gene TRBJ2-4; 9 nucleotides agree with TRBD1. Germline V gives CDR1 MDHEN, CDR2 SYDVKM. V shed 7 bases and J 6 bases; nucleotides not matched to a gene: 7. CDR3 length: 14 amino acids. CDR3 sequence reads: CASNRDRVSNIQYF. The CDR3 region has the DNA TGTGCCAGCAACCGGGACAGGGTATCAAACATTCAGTACTTC.

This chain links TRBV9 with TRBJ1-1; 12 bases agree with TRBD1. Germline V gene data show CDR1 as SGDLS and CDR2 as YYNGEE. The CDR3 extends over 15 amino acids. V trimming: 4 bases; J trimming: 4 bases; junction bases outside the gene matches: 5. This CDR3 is CASSPPGQGATEAFF. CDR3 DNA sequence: TGTGCCAGCAGCCCTCCGGGACAGGGGGCCACTGAAGCTTTCTTT.

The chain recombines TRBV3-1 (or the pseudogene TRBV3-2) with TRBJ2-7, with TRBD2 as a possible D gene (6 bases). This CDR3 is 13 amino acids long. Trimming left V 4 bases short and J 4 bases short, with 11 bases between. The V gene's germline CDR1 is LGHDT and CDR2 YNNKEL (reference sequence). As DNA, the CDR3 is TGTGCCAGCAGCCCCATTGGGGGGTACGAGCAGTACTTC. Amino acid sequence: CASSPIGGYEQYF.

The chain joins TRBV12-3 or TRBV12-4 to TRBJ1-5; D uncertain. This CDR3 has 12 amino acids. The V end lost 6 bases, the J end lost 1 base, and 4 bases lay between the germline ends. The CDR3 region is CASSRSNQPQHF. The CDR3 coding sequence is TGTGCCAGCAGCAGGAGCAATCAGCCCCAGCATTTT.

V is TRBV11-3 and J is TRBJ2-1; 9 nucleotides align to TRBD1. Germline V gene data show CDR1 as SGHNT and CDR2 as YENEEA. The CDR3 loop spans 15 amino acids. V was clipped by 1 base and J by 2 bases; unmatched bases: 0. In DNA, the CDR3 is TGTGCCAGCAGCTTAGGGACAGGGGCCTACAATGAGCAGTTCTTC. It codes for CASSLGTGAYNEQFF.

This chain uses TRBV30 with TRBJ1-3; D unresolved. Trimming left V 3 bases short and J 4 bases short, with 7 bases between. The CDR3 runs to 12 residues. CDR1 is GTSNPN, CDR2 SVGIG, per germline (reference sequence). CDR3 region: CAWSPLGNTIYF. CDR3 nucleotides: TGTGCCTGGAGCCCACTAGGAAACACCATATATTTT. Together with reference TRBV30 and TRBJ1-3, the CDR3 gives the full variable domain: SQTIHQWPATLVQPVGSPLSLECTVEGTSNPNLYWYRQAAGRGLQLLFYSVGIGQISSEVPQNLSASRPQDRQFILSSKKLLLSDSGFYLCAWSPLGNTIYFGEGSWLTVV.

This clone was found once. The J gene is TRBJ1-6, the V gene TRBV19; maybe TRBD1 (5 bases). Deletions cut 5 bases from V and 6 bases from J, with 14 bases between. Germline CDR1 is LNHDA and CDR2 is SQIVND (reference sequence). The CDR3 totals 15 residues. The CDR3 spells CASSELDKSNSPLHF. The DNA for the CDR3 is TGTGCCAGTAGTGAGTTGGACAAGTCTAATTCACCCCTCCACTTT.

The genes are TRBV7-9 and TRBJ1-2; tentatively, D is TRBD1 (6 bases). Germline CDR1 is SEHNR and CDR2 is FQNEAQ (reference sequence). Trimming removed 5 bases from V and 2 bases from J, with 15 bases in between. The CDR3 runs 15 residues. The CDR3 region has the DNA TGTGCCAGCAGCGAAACGGGACACTCAAACTATGGCTACACCTTC. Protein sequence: CASSETGHSNYGYTF. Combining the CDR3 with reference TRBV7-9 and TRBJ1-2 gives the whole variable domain DTGVSQNPRHKITKRGQNVTFRCDPISEHNRLYWYRQTLGQGPEFLTYFQNEAQLEKSRLLSDRFSAERPKGSFSTLEIQRTEQGDSAMYLCASSETGHSNYGYTFGSGTRLTVV.

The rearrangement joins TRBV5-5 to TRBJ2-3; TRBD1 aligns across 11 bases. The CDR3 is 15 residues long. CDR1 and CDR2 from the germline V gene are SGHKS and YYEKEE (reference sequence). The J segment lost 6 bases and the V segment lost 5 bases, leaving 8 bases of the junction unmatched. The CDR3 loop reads CASSQGTGGGDTQYF. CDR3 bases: TGTGCCAGCAGTCAAGGGACAGGGGGAGGGGATACGCAGTATTTT.

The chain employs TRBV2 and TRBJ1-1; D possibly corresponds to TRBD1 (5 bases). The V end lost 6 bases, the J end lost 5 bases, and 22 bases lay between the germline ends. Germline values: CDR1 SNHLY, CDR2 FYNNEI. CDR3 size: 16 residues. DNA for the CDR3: TGTGCCAGCAGGGCCGGCGGGGAGGGGTACAAGACTGAAGCTTTCTTT. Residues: CASRAGGEGYKTEAFF.

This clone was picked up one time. CDR3 sequence reads: CASSDGTGVYNSPLHF. CDR3 DNA sequence: TGTGCCAGCAGTGACGGGACAGGGGTATATAATTCACCCCTCCACTTT. The chain couples TRBV25-1 to TRBJ1-6; the match to TRBD1 covers 10 bases. This CDR3 comprises 16 residues. The V gene end was trimmed by 3 bases and the J gene end by 4 bases; junction bases not matched to a gene: 3. Germline loops: CDR1 MGHDK, CDR2 SYGVNS.

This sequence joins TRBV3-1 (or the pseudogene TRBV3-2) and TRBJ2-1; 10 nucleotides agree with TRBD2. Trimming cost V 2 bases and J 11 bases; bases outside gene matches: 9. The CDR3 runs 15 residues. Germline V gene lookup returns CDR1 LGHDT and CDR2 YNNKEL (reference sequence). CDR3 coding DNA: TGTGCCAGCAGCCAAAGTAGCGGGGGGCGATTAAAGCAGTTCTTC. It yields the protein CASSQSSGGRLKQFF.

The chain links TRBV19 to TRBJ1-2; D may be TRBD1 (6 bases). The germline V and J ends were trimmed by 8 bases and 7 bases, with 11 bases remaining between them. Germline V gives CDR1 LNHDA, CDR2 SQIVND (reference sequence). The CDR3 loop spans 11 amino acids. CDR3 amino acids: CASVTRGGYTF. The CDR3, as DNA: TGTGCCAGTGTGACCAGGGGTGGCTACACCTTC.

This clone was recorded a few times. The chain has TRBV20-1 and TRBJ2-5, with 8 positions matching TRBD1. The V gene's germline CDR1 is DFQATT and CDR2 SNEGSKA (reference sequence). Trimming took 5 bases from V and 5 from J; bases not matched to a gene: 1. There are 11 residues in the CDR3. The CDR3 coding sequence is TGCAGTGCTCGGACAGGGGAGACCCAGTACTTC. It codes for CSARTGETQYF.

As DNA, the CDR3 is TGTGCCAGCAGCTCGCCTAGCTCTGGAAACACCATATATTTT. Amino acid sequence: CASSSPSSGNTIYF. The chain has TRBV7-6 and TRBJ1-3, with D unresolved. The germline gives CDR1 SGHVS, CDR2 FNYEAQ. The CDR3 has 14 residues. Trimming removed 4 bases at V and 0 bases at J, with 7 bases between.